Presented here are 10 T cell receptor beta chains from one specimen sequenced in a study of graft-versus-host responses after intestinal transplantation. Their recognized antigens are unknown. Clones were read by immunoSEQ multiplex PCR, and TCRdb kept only the in-frame ones, dropping some. This table has tens of thousands of clones, 70% to 90% appearing once. The sequences come from unstimulated CD8+ T cells sorted from spleen or lymph node cells, collected before intestinal transplant. These receptors originate from a human donor who received an intestinal transplant.

V is TRBV27 and J is TRBJ1-1, with 9 bases that match TRBD1. Germline CDR1 MNHEY, CDR2 SMNVEV (reference sequence). The CDR3 extends over 13 amino acids. The junction had 6 bases not matched to a gene; V was cut back by 6 bases and J by 7 bases. CDR3 in DNA: TGTGCCAGCAGCCACGGGACAGGGATTGAAGCTTTCTTT. Amino acids: CASSHGTGIEAFF.

V usage is TRBV27 and J usage is TRBJ2-7; 8 nucleotides line up with TRBD1. Unmatched junction bases numbered 13, after V lost 6 bases and J lost 12 bases. The CDR3 covers 13 residues. Germline V lookup: CDR1 MNHEY, CDR2 SMNVEV (reference sequence). The CDR3 sequence: CASSKPTRDRWYF. Here the CDR3 DNA reads TGTGCCAGCAGCAAACCCACTAGGGACAGGTGGTACTTC.

The genes are TRBV7-3 and TRBJ2-1; 9 nucleotides match TRBD2. CDR1 SGHTA and CDR2 FQGTGA come from the germline V gene. This CDR3 contains 16 residues. V gave up 1 base and J gave up 7 bases; unmatched junction bases: 8. In DNA form, the CDR3 reads TGTGCCAGCAGCTTAAAGGGACTAGCTCCCTTGAATGAGCAGTTCTTC. Translation: CASSLKGLAPLNEQFF.

This chain links TRBV4-1 with TRBJ1-1; 8 positions agree with TRBD1. Trimming took 4 bases from V and 6 from J; bases not matched to a gene: 7. The germline gives CDR1 MGHRA, CDR2 YSYEKL. The CDR3 is 14 residues long. The CDR3 DNA follows: TGCGCCAGCAGCCTAGGACAGGGTGGGCCTGAAGCTTTCTTT. Its translation: CASSLGQGGPEAFF.

The chain employs TRBV10-3 and TRBJ2-3, with D unresolved. CDR3 length equals 11 residues. Germline loops: CDR1 ENHRY, CDR2 SYGVKD. V was clipped by 9 bases and J by 4 bases, with 8 bases between them. The CDR3: CAILWADTQYF. CDR3 nucleotide sequence: TGTGCCATACTATGGGCAGATACGCAGTATTTT.

DNA of the CDR3: TGTGCCAGTAGCCAGGACAGCCTCGGAGAGACCCAGTACTTC. Amino acids: CASSQDSLGETQYF. This chain links TRBV19 with TRBJ2-5, with TRBD1 as a possible D gene (6 bases). The germline CDR1 and CDR2 sequences are LNHDA and SQIVND (reference sequence). The CDR3 loop spans 14 amino acids. V lost 6 bases and J lost 4, with 15 bases in between.

The genes are TRBV28 and TRBJ1-1, with 7 bases that match TRBD1. With 5 bases clipped from V and 10 bases from J, the junction kept 7 bases outside the gene matches. Germline V gene sequence: CDR1 MDHEN, CDR2 SYDVKM. The CDR3 is made up of 12 amino acids. The DNA for the CDR3 is TGTGCCAGCAGTGGGGCCCCAGGGGGAGCTTTCTTT. Translation: CASSGAPGGAFF. Together with reference TRBV28 and TRBJ1-1, the CDR3 gives the full variable domain: DVKVTQSSRYLVKRTGEKVFLECVQDMDHENMFWYRQDPGLGLRLIYFSYDVKMKEKGDIPEGYSVSREKKERFSLILESASTNQTSMYLCASSGAPGGAFFGQGTRLTVV.

The chain has TRBV5-1 and TRBJ1-2, with a possible D match to TRBD1 (6 bases). V lost 0 bases and J 8 bases, leaving 17 bases between the germline ends. The CDR3 is 15 residues long. Germline V gene lookup returns CDR1 SGHRS and CDR2 YFSETQ. The CDR3 here is CASSLEGDGAPGYTF. The CDR3 coding sequence is TGCGCCAGCAGCTTGGAGGGGGACGGAGCCCCCGGCTACACCTTC.

The chain has TRBV18 and TRBJ2-7; possibly TRBD1 for D (6 bases). Germline-derived CDR1 and CDR2 are KGHSH and LQKENI. Trimming cost V 3 bases and J 0 bases, with 12 bases left between them. The CDR3 covers 15 residues. CDR3: CASSPRQASSYEQYF. Written as DNA, the CDR3 is TGTGCCAGCTCACCCCGACAGGCGAGCTCCTACGAGCAGTACTTC.

V is TRBV28 and J is TRBJ2-7, with D tentatively TRBD2 (6 bases). Trimming cost V 5 bases and J 2 bases, with 10 bases left between them. This CDR3 has 13 amino acids. Germline V gives CDR1 MDHEN, CDR2 SYDVKM. CDR3 region: CASSGGIPYEQYF. Written as DNA, the CDR3 is TGTGCCAGCAGTGGAGGGATCCCCTACGAGCAGTACTTC.